This TCR beta chain was recorded in a study of identical twins. From the 5' RACE reads, TCRdb called clonotypes with MiXCR, one entry per CDR3 protein. The sample has nearly 900,000 distinct CDR3 sequences, 9% to 15% seen once. These data also formed part of another study, on yellow fever vaccine responses in identical twins.

The sequenced sample was PBMCs. This receptor was obtained from a woman younger than 35 in good health.

The CDR3 DNA is TGTGCCAGCAGTCATATCTGGAATGTAGCGGGAGGGCCAGATACGCAGTATTTT. Encoded protein: CASSHIWNVAGGPDTQYF. The chain links TRBV3-1 to TRBJ2-3; 11 bases agree with TRBD2. In germline, CDR1 is LGHDT, CDR2 YNNKEL (reference sequence). V trimming: 6 bases; J trimming: 4 bases; junction bases outside the gene matches: 15. This CDR3 spans 18 amino acids.